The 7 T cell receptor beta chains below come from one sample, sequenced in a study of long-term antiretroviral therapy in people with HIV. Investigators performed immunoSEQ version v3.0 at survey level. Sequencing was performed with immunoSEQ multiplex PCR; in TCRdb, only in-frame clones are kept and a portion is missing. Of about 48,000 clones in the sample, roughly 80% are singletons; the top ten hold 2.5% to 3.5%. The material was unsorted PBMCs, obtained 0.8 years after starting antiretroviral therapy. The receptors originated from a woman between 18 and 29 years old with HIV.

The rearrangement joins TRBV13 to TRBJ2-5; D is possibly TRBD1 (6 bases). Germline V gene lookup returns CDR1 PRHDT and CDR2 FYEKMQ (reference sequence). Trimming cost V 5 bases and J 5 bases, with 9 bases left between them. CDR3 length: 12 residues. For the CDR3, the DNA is TGTGCCAGCAGCGTGAGGGGGGAGACCCAGTACTTC. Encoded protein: CASSVRGETQYF.

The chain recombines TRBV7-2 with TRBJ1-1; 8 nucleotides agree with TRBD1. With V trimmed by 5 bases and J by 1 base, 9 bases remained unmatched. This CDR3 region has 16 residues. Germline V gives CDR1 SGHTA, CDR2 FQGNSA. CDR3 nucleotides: TGTGCCAGCAGCCTTCCCACGACAGGGGAGAACACTGAAGCTTTCTTT. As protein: CASSLPTTGENTEAFF.

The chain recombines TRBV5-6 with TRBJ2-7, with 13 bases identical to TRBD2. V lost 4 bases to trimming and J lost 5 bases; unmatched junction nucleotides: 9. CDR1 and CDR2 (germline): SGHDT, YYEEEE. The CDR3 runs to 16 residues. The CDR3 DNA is TGTGCCAGCAGCCCCGGACTAGCGGGAGTCGGGAACGAGCAGTACTTC. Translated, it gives CASSPGLAGVGNEQYF.

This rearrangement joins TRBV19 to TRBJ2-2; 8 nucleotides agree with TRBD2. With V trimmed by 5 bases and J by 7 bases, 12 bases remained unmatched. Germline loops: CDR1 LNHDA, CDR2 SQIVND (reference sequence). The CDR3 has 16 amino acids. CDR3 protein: CASSYSGMGDDGELFF. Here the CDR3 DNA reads TGTGCCAGTAGTTATAGCGGGATGGGGGATGACGGGGAGCTGTTTTTT. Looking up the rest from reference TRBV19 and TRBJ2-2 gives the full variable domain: DGGITQSPKYLFRKEGQNVTLSCEQNLNHDAMYWYRQDPGQGLRLIYYSQIVNDFQKGDIAEGYSVSREKKESFPLTVTSAQKNPTAFYLCASSYSGMGDDGELFFGEGSRLTVL.

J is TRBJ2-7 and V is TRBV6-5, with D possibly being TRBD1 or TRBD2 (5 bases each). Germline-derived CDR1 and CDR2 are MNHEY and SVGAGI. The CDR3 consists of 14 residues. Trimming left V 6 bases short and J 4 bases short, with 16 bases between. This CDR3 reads CASRASLGAYEQYF. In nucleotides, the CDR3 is TGTGCCAGCAGGGCTAGCCTTGGGGCTTACGAGCAGTACTTC.

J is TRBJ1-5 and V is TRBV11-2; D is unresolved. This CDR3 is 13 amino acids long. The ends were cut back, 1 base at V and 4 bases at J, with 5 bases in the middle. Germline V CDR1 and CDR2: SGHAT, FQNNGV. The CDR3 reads CASSLGLNQPQHF. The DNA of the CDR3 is TGTGCCAGCAGCTTAGGGTTGAATCAGCCCCAGCATTTT.

The CDR3 coding sequence is TGTGCCAGCAGCCAAGGGGGGCAGGCCGGGGCGACCCAGTACTTC. Protein: CASSQGGQAGATQYF. The chain couples TRBV9 to TRBJ2-5, with D tentatively TRBD1 or TRBD2 (6 bases each). CDR1 is SGDLS, CDR2 YYNGEE, per germline. Trimming removed 4 bases at V and 7 bases at J, with 20 bases between. The CDR3 covers 15 residues.